These 6 T cell receptor beta chains came from one sample sequenced in a study of cytomegalovirus exposure and HLA in healthy donors. Amplification used 60 Vbeta primers and 13 Jbeta primers. Data came from immunoSEQ multiplex PCR; TCRdb stores just in-frame clones and leaves some out. The data contain about 140,000 clones, about 80% of them seen just once; the ten biggest clones take up 1.4% to 1.5%. Sequenced input: PBMCs. Source of these receptors: a man aged 25 to 40 in good health and CMV-seropositive.

This sequence joins TRBV25-1 and TRBJ2-1; possibly TRBD1 for D (7 bases). This CDR3 has 16 residues. Looked up from germline, CDR1 is MGHDK and CDR2 is SYGVNS. V was shortened by 1 base and J by 4 bases, with 14 bases between the two germline ends. In nucleotides, the CDR3 is TGTGCCAGCAGTGAATCGGGGGACAGACTTTACAATGAGCAGTTCTTC. It translates to CASSESGDRLYNEQFF.

This clone came up a few times. The chain links TRBV2 to TRBJ1-5; the D is unclear. The CDR3 consists of 14 residues. Germline V gene data show CDR1 as SNHLY and CDR2 as FYNNEI. Trimming cost V 7 bases and J 0 bases, with 10 bases left between them. The DNA for the CDR3 is TGTGCCAGCACTCTTACAGATAGCAATCAGCCCCAGCATTTT. This encodes CASTLTDSNQPQHF.

The CDR3, as DNA: TGCGCCAGCAGCGTGGGACTAGCGGGAGTAGGAGGGGAGCTGTTTTTT. Its protein is CASSVGLAGVGGELFF. The rearrangement links TRBV5-1 to TRBJ2-2, with TRBD2 matching over 14 bases. With 4 bases clipped from V and 8 bases from J, the junction kept 7 bases outside the gene matches. The germline V gene has CDR1 SGHRS and CDR2 YFSETQ. CDR3 length: 16 residues.

The gene calls are TRBV7-6 and TRBJ2-1; 12 positions agree with TRBD2. The CDR3 length is 19 residues. Germline CDR1 SGHVS, CDR2 FNYEAQ. With V trimmed by 3 bases and J by 8 bases, 17 bases remained unmatched. The CDR3 DNA follows: TGTGCCAGCAGCTTCCGAGACAGGGGTTCTAGCGGGAGGGACGATGAGCAGTTCTTC. The encoded protein is CASSFRDRGSSGRDDEQFF.

The V gene is TRBV18, the J gene TRBJ2-3; TRBD2 agrees at 7 bases. V shed 3 bases, J shed 5 bases, and the junction held 11 bases outside the gene matches. The CDR3 extends over 16 amino acids. In germline, CDR1 is KGHSH, CDR2 LQKENI. The DNA of the CDR3 is TGTGCCAGCTCACCGTTTATGGCGGGAGAAGGAGATACGCAGTATTTT. Its translation: CASSPFMAGEGDTQYF. The full variable domain, rest sourced from reference TRBV18 and TRBJ2-3, is NAGVMQNPRHLVRRRGQEARLRCSPMKGHSHVYWYRQLPEEGLKFMVYLQKENIIDESGMPKERFSAEFPKEGPSILRIQQVVRGDSAAYFCASSPFMAGEGDTQYFGPGTRLTVL.

The rearrangement links TRBV13 to TRBJ2-3; possibly TRBD2 for D (7 bases). This CDR3 region has 14 residues. Per the germline V gene, CDR1 is PRHDT and CDR2 is FYEKMQ (reference sequence). V lost 4 bases and J 7 bases, leaving 15 bases between the germline ends. The CDR3 nucleotides read TGTGCCAGCAGCTCGCCGGGGGGCATAAATACGCAGTATTTT. This sequence encodes CASSSPGGINTQYF.